This TCR beta chain came from a study of T cell responses to AZD1222 COVID-19 vaccine. The assay was immunoSEQ multiplex PCR, and TCRdb's table has in-frame clones only and misses some. Of 200,000 or so clones in the sample, about 87% are singletons; the top ten hold 2.5% to 3%. This CDR3 is 11 amino acids long. Germline CDR1 is KGHDR and CDR2 is SFDVKD. V lost 9 bases and J lost 8, with 12 bases in between. This specimen consisted of peripheral blood, obtained on day 0 of MenACWY control vaccination. This chain joins TRBV24-1 and TRBJ1-1; tentatively, D is TRBD1 (5 bases). The receptor was derived from an adult in good health. The CDR3 DNA follows: TGTGCCACCCGACGGGGGGAAGAAGCTTTCTTT. This codes for CATRRGEEAFF.